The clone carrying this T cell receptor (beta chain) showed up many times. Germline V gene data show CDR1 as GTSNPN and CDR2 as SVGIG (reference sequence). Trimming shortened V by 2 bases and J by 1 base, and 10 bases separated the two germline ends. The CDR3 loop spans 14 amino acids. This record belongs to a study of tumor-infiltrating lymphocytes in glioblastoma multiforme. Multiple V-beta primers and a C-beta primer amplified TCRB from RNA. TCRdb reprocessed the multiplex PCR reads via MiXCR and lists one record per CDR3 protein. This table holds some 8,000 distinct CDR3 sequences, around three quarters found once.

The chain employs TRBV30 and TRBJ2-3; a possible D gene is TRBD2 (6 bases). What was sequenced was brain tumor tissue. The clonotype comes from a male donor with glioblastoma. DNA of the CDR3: TGTGCCTGGAGTTACGGGACTGGCACAGATACGCAGTATTTT. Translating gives CAWSYGTGTDTQYF.